This note documents a single T cell receptor (beta chain) sequence. Measured with immunoSEQ multiplex PCR; TCRdb has only the in-frame clones, and not every one. In the table there are about 45,000 clones, under 95% of which are singletons. The CDR3 has 15 amino acids. The germline V gene encodes CDR1 SGDLS and CDR2 YYNGEE. V gave up 0 bases and J gave up 2 bases; unmatched junction bases: 0. These data are taken from a study of T cell changes during pregnancy in multiple sclerosis. This chain joins TRBV9 and TRBJ1-5; 9 positions agree with TRBD1. This clonotype originated in a female donor with multiple sclerosis, enrolled in a pregnancy study. Source: CD4+ T cells from peripheral blood mononuclear cells, taken in the third trimester of pregnancy. In DNA, the CDR3 is TGTGCCAGCAGCGTAGGGACAGGGGGCAATCAGCCCCAGCATTTT. Amino acids: CASSVGTGGNQPQHF.